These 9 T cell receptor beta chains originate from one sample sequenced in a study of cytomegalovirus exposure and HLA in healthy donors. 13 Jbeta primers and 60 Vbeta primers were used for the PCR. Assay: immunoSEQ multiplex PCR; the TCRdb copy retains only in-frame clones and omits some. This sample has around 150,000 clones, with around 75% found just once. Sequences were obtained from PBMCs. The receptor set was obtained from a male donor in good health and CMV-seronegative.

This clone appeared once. CDR3: CASSYSTGAGNTIYF. CDR3 bases: TGTGCCAGCAGTTACTCGACAGGGGCTGGAAACACCATATATTTT. The genes are TRBV6-5 and TRBJ1-3; 8 nucleotides agree with TRBD1. Per the germline V gene, CDR1 is MNHEY and CDR2 is SVGAGI. The junction had 0 bases not matched to a gene; V was cut back by 0 bases and J by 2 bases. The CDR3 sequence is 15 residues long.

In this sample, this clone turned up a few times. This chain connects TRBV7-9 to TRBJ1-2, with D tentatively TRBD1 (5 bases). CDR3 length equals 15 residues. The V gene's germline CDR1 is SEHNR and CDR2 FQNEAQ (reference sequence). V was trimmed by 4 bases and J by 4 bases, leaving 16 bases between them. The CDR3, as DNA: TGTGCCAGCAGCTACGGCCGGGGGTCTATCTATGGCTACACCTTC. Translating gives CASSYGRGSIYGYTF.

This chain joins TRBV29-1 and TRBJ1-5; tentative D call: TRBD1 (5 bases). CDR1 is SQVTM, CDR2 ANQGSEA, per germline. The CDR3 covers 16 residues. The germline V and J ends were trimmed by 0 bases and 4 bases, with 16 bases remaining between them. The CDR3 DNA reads TGCAGCGTTGAAGATCGGGGCAGGGAGGGGAATCAGCCCCAGCATTTT. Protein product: CSVEDRGREGNQPQHF.

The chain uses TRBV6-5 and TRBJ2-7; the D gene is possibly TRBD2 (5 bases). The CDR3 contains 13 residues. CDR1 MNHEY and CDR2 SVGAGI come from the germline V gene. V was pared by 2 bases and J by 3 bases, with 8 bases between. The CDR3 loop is CASSYAGNYEQYF. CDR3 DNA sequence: TGTGCCAGCAGTTACGCGGGTAACTACGAGCAGTACTTC.

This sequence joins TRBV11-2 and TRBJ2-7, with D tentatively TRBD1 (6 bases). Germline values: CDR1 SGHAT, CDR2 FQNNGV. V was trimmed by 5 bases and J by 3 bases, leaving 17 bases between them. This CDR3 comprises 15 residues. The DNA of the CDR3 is TGTGCCAGCAGCACGCGGACAGCGCGAATCTACGAGCAGTACTTC. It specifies CASSTRTARIYEQYF. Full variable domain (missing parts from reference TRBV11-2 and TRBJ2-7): EAGVAQSPRYKIIEKRQSVAFWCNPISGHATLYWYQQILGQGPKLLIQFQNNGVVDDSQLPKDRFSAERLKGVDSTLKIQPAKLEDSAVYLCASSTRTARIYEQYFGPGTRLTVT.

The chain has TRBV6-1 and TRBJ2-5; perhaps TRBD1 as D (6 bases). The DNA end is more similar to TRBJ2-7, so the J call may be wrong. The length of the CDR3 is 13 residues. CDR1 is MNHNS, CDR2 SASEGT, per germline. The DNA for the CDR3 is TGTGCCAGCAGAACCCAGGGGTCCAACGAGCAGTACTTC. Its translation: CASRTQGSNEQYF.

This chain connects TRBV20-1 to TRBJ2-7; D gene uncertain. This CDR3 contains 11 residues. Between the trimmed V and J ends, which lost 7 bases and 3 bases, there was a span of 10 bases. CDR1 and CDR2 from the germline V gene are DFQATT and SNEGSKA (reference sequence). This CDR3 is CSGYTDYEQYF. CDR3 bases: TGCAGTGGATATACTGACTACGAGCAGTACTTC.

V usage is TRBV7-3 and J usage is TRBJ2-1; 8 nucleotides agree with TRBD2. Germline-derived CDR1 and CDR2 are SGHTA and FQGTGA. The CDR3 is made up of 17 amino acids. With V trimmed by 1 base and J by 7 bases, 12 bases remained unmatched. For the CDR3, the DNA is TGTGCCAGCAGCTTAAGGGGAGGGACGGGGGGGCGGAATGAGCAGTTCTTC. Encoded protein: CASSLRGGTGGRNEQFF. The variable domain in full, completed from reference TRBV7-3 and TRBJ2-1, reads GAGVSQTPSNKVTEKGKYVELRCDPISGHTALYWYRQSLGQGPEFLIYFQGTGAADDSGLPNDRFFAVRPEGSVSTLKIQRTERGDSAVYLCASSLRGGTGGRNEQFFGPGTRLTVL.

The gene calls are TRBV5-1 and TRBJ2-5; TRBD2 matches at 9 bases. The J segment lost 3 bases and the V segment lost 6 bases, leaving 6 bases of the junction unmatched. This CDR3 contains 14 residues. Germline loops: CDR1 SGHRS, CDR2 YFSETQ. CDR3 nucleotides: TGCGCCAGCACTGGCGGGGGGGCCGAAGAGACCCAGTACTTC. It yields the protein CASTGGGAEETQYF.